The clone carrying this T cell receptor (beta chain) appeared a few times. This record comes from a study of blood T cell repertoires in COVID-19. Turning to the study itself: COVID-19 samples, acute and convalescent, were from the United States, Italy and Spain. The analysed material was cDNA or gDNA that came from T cells, B-cell-depleted T cells, or PBMCs.

Authors' methods: Nucleated cell counts were estimated from reference gene primer amplification. The table came from immunoSEQ multiplex PCR; TCRdb's copy has only in-frame clones and leaves some out. The DNA was the basis for D and trimming; V, J and clone size are from that table. The sample comprises roughly 390,000 clones, roughly 85% of which are singletons, and 3.6% rests with the top ten. The sequence derives from a woman aged 18 to 35 with acute or convalescent COVID-19. Material for sequencing was peripheral blood.

The CDR3 DNA reads as TGTGCCAGCAGCTTATTTATCGGGACAGGGTCCTACGAGCAGTACTTC. It codes for CASSLFIGTGSYEQYF. This chain uses TRBV7-2 with TRBJ2-7; 9 nucleotides match TRBD1. The V and J ends lost 2 bases and 1 base, in that order; junction bases with no gene match: 6. CDR3 length: 16 residues. From germline, CDR1 is SGHTA and CDR2 FQGNSA.